These 18 T cell receptor beta chains were all obtained from the same sample, sequenced in a study of Graves' ophthalmopathy and Graves' hyperthyroidism (dated by TCRdb to between 2018 and 2020). These reads were obtained on an Illumina HiSeq 2000. For repertoire sequencing, the TCR beta CDR3 regions were amplified from RNA transcripts. A first-round RT-PCR used HTBI primers with the Qiagen OneStep RT-PCR kit, followed by a second-round multiplex PCR, size selection and purification. The public reads were quality trimmed at Q25 with fastp and then assembled into clones with MiXCR by TCRdb, keeping productive beta chains. A single entry per CDR3 protein holds the most common genes and DNA from its merged rows. The sample records 600,000 to 700,000 distinct CDR3 sequences, under 50% of which are singletons. The ten top clones hold 2.5% to 3.5% of the sample. Material: peripheral blood. Receptors originate from an adult man with Graves' ophthalmopathy.

Concerning this clonotype itself: This may be a read error: a much more frequent sequence differs by one nucleotide. The rearrangement uses TRBV2 and TRBJ1-2; the D gene is possibly TRBD1 (6 bases). The CDR3 covers 15 residues. The ends were cut back, 5 bases at V and 12 bases at J, with 25 bases in the middle. CDR1 SNHLY and CDR2 FYNNEI come from the germline V gene. CDR3 sequence: CASSPYRERGQGHTF. In DNA form, the CDR3 reads TGTGCCAGCAGTCCCTACAGGGAACGGGGCCAAGGCCACACCTTC.

As to this clonotype: This may stem from a read error, because a much larger clone lies one nucleotide away. The gene calls are TRBV20-1 and TRBJ2-5; D is possibly TRBD1 or TRBD2 (6 bases each). Germline V gives CDR1 DFQATT, CDR2 SNEGSKA (reference sequence). The CDR3 contains 12 residues. The CDR3 loop reads CSGASAQETQHF. DNA for the CDR3: TGCTCGGGGGCGAGTGCACAAGAGACCCAGCACTTC.

This clonotype was seen many times. V usage is TRBV5-6 and J usage is TRBJ2-7, with D perhaps matching TRBD1 (5 bases). The CDR3 covers 15 residues. The germline gives CDR1 SGHDT, CDR2 YYEEEE. Trimming removed 1 base from V and 4 bases from J, with 15 bases in between. The CDR3 DNA sequence: TGTGCCAGCAGCTTGTCGTCAGCAGGGTCGTACGAGCAGTACTTC. Translating gives CASSLSSAGSYEQYF. Full variable domain (rest looked up from reference TRBV5-6 and TRBJ2-7): DAGVTQSPTHLIKTRGQQVTLRCSPKSGHDTVSWYQQALGQGPQFIFQYYEEEERQRGNFPDRFSGHQFPNYSSELNVNALLLGDSALYLCASSLSSAGSYEQYFGPGTRLTVT.

This clonotype was found many times. V and J are TRBV7-8 and TRBJ2-7; 11 bases are a match to TRBD1. Germline CDR1 and CDR2: SGHVS and FQNEAQ. After removal of 3 bases from V and 0 bases from J, the junction contained 13 bases not matched to a gene. The CDR3 extends over 19 amino acids. For the CDR3, the DNA is TGTGCCAGCAGCTTCCTGCTGGTTTTCGGGACAGGGGGCTCCTACGAGCAGTACTTC. This gives the protein CASSFLLVFGTGGSYEQYF.

There are many counts of this clonotype. V and J are TRBV25-1 and TRBJ1-1; 8 bases match TRBD1. The CDR3 has 16 residues. Germline V lookup: CDR1 MGHDK, CDR2 SYGVNS. Trimming cost V 1 base and J 2 bases; bases outside gene matches: 6. The CDR3 loop is CASSEFWGTGNTEAFF. CDR3 coding DNA: TGTGCCAGCAGTGAATTTTGGGGGACAGGCAACACTGAAGCTTTCTTT.

V and J are TRBV19 and TRBJ2-7; D is tentatively TRBD1 or TRBD2 (5 bases each). Germline lookup yields CDR1 LNHDA and CDR2 SQIVND (reference sequence). V shed 5 bases and J shed 2 bases, with 16 bases lying between them. The CDR3 totals 15 residues. DNA of the CDR3: TGTGCCAGTAGTCTGAGACAGACTAACACCTACGAGCAGTACTTC. Protein: CASSLRQTNTYEQYF. Full variable domain (rest looked up from reference TRBV19 and TRBJ2-7): DGGITQSPKYLFRKEGQNVTLSCEQNLNHDAMYWYRQDPGQGLRLIYYSQIVNDFQKGDIAEGYSVSREKKESFPLTVTSAQKNPTAFYLCASSLRQTNTYEQYFGPGTRLTVT.

This clonotype has a count of ten or more. J is TRBJ1-6 and V is TRBV20-1, with D tentatively TRBD1 (5 bases). Germline-derived CDR1 and CDR2 are DFQATT and SNEGSKA (reference sequence). The CDR3 is made up of 11 amino acids. Trimming cost V 5 bases and J 18 bases, with 17 bases left between them. The CDR3 DNA reads as TGCAGTGCTGGGACCGGGGACGGTTCCCACTTT. Translation: CSAGTGDGSHF.

In this sample, this clonotype turned up a few times. The chain couples TRBV20-1 to TRBJ1-5; D remains ambiguous. The CDR3 loop spans 14 amino acids. Germline V gene data show CDR1 as DFQATT and CDR2 as SNEGSKA (reference sequence). Trimming shortened V by 3 bases and J by 0 bases, and 9 bases separated the two germline ends. The CDR3 coding sequence is TGCAGTGCTAGGAAGGGTGATAGCAATCAGCCCCAGCATTTT. This sequence encodes CSARKGDSNQPQHF.

This clonotype was recorded many times. The gene calls are TRBV2 and TRBJ2-5; D is perhaps TRBD1 (6 bases). The V end lost 4 bases, the J end lost 5 bases, and 14 bases lay between the germline ends. The CDR3 loop spans 14 amino acids. CDR1 SNHLY and CDR2 FYNNEI come from the germline V gene. CDR3 residues: CASSVSGTSETQYF. The CDR3 coding sequence is TGTGCCAGCAGTGTCTCCGGGACATCGGAGACCCAGTACTTC.

Worth noting for this clonotype: Sequence at one end of the junction differs from germline and may be a read error. The chain has TRBV12-3 or TRBV12-4 and TRBJ1-5, with D perhaps TRBD1 (5 bases). The CDR3 is 15 amino acids. CDR3 residues: CASSLDVMGDQPQHF. The CDR3 coding sequence is TGTGCCAGCAGCTTAGATGTAATGGGGGATCAGCCCCAGCATTTT.

The V call is TRBV29-1, the J call TRBJ1-1; D uncertain. The CDR3 is 11 residues long. V was shortened by 7 bases and J by 0 bases, with 6 bases between the two germline ends. Germline V gene lookup returns CDR1 SQVTM and CDR2 ANQGSEA. CDR3: CSGRLNTEAFF. Here the CDR3 DNA reads TGCAGCGGGAGACTGAACACTGAAGCTTTCTTT.

As to this clonotype: With a much larger clone just one base away, this may be a read error. The chain recombines TRBV20-1 with TRBJ1-3; D unresolved. Germline V gene lookup returns CDR1 DFQATT and CDR2 SNEGSKA (reference sequence). The CDR3 has 14 residues. CDR3 DNA: TGCAGTGCTAGAGAGAGGGCGTCTGGAAGCACCATATATTTT. The encoded protein is CSARERASGSTIYF.

This clonotype came up many times. The J gene is TRBJ1-3, the V gene TRBV12-3 or TRBV12-4, with D hard to call. The V end was cut by 11 bases, the J end by 1 base, with 12 bases between. CDR3 length equals 13 residues. The CDR3 DNA follows: TGTGCCTCCCGGGCGGTATCTGGAAACACCATATATTTT. This sequence encodes CASRAVSGNTIYF.

This clonotype was detected many times. V usage is TRBV27 and J usage is TRBJ1-2; 9 bases map to TRBD1. Germline assignment: CDR1 MNHEY and CDR2 SMNVEV (reference sequence). The CDR3 covers 13 residues. V shed 3 bases, J shed 10 bases, and the junction held 6 bases outside the gene matches. Here the CDR3 DNA reads TGTGCCAGCAGTTTTGGGGACAGGGAGGACTACACCTTC. Its translation is CASSFGDREDYTF.

At least ten counts were recorded for this clonotype. The J gene is TRBJ2-5, the V gene TRBV10-3; no clear D. The CDR3 consists of 14 residues. Deletions cut 8 bases from V and 1 base from J, with 14 bases between. Germline lookup yields CDR1 ENHRY and CDR2 SYGVKD. CDR3 amino acids: CAICGTWVQETQYF. The CDR3 DNA reads as TGTGCCATCTGTGGTACATGGGTCCAAGAGACCCAGTACTTC.

The genes are TRBV2 and TRBJ2-6; D is ambiguous. The CDR3 totals 11 residues. V was trimmed by 4 bases and J by 9 bases, leaving 4 bases between them. Germline CDR1 SNHLY, CDR2 FYNNEI. This chain's CDR3 is CASSAGNVLTF. For the CDR3, the DNA is TGTGCCAGCAGTGCGGGCAACGTCCTGACTTTC.

About this clonotype itself: Lacking the conserved final phenylalanine or tryptophan, this CDR3 likely reflects a read error. This rearrangement joins TRBV5-6 to TRBJ1-5; 11 bases align to TRBD1. V lost 5 bases and J lost 7; bases outside the gene matches: 14. The CDR3 extends over 17 amino acids. In germline, CDR1 is SGHDT, CDR2 YYEEEE. CDR3 residues: CASSSSGTGGYRQPQHL. In DNA form, the CDR3 reads TGTGCCAGCAGTTCGTCCGGGACAGGGGGATATCGACAGCCCCAGCATCTT.

Regarding this clonotype: This may come from a read error, since a much larger clone is one base off. The chain has TRBV19 and TRBJ2-7; D ambiguous. Germline V CDR1 and CDR2: LNHDA, SQIVND (reference sequence). CDR3 size: 14 residues. CDR3 sequence: CASTLSLSSYVQYF. As DNA, the CDR3 is TGTGCCAGTACTCTCTCGCTGAGCTCCTACGTGCAGTACTTC.